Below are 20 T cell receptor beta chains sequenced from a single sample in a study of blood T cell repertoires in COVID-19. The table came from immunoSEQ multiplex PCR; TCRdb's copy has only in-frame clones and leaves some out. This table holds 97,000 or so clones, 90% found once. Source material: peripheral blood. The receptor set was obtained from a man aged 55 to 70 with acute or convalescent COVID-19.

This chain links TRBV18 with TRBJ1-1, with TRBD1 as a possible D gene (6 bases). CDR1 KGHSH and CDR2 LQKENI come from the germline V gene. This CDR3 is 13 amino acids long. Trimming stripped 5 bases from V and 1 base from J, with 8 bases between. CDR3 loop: CASSWGRNTEAFF. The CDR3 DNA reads TGTGCCAGCTCATGGGGGCGGAACACTGAAGCTTTCTTT. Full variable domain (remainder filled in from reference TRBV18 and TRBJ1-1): NAGVMQNPRHLVRRRGQEARLRCSPMKGHSHVYWYRQLPEEGLKFMVYLQKENIIDESGMPKERFSAEFPKEGPSILRIQQVVRGDSAAYFCASSWGRNTEAFFGQGTRLTVV.

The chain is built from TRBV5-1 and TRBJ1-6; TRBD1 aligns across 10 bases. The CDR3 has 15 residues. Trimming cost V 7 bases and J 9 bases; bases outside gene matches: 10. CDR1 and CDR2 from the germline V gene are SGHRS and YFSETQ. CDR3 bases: TGCGCCAGCCAACACACCGGGACAGGGGTTTCACCCCTCCACTTT. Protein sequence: CASQHTGTGVSPLHF.

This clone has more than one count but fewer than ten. The CDR3 DNA reads TGTGCCAGCAGCTTTAAGATCGGGGGAACTGAAGCTTTCTTT. This encodes CASSFKIGGTEAFF. V is TRBV6-5 and J is TRBJ1-1, with D possibly TRBD1 on 5 matching bases. The CDR3 contains 14 residues. Germline V gene data show CDR1 as MNHEY and CDR2 as SVGAGI. Trimming pared 6 bases from V and 5 bases from J, leaving 16 bases between.

The CDR3 spells CASRPGQDSEAFF. Written as DNA, the CDR3 is TGTGCCAGCAGGCCGGGACAAGACTCTGAAGCTTTCTTT. The chain couples TRBV6-5 to TRBJ1-1, with D perhaps TRBD1 (6 bases). This CDR3 contains 13 residues. The V gene's germline CDR1 is MNHEY and CDR2 SVGAGI. V gave up 6 bases and J gave up 6 bases, with 14 bases separating them.

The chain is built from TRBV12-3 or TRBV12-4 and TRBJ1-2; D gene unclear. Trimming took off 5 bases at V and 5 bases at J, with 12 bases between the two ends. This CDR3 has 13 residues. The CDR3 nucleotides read TGTGCCAGCAGTCCTAACGCGGGGTATGGCTACACCTTC. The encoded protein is CASSPNAGYGYTF.

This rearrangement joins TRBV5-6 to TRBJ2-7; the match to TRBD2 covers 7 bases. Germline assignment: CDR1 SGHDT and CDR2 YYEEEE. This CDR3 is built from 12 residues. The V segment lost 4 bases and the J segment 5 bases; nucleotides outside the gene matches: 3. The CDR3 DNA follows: TGTGCCAGCAGCCGCGGGGGAAACGAGCAGTACTTC. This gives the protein CASSRGGNEQYF.

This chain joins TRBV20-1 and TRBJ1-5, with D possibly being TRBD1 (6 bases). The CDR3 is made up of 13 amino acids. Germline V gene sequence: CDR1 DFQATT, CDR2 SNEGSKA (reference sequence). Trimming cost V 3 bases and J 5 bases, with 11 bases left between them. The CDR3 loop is CSASGGGHQPQHF. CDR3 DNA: TGCAGTGCTAGTGGCGGGGGGCATCAGCCCCAGCATTTT.

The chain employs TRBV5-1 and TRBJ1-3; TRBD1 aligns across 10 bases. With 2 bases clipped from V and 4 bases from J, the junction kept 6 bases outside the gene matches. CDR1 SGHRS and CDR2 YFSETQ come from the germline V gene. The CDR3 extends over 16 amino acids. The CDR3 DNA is TGCGCCAGCAGCTTATCGACAGGGGGCATCGGAAACACCATATATTTT. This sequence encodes CASSLSTGGIGNTIYF.

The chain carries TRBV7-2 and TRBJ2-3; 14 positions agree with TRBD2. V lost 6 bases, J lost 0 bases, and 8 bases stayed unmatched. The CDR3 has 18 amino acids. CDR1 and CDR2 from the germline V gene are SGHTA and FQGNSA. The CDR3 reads CASSSTSGGALSTDTQYF. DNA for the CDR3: TGTGCCAGCAGTTCGACTAGCGGGGGGGCCTTAAGCACAGATACGCAGTATTTT.

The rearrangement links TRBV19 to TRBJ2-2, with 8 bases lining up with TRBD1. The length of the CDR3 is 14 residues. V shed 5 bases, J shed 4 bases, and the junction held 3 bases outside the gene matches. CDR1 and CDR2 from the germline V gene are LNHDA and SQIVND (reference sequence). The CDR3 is CASSSGGSTGELFF. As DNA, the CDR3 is TGTGCCAGTAGTTCAGGGGGCAGCACCGGGGAGCTGTTTTTT.

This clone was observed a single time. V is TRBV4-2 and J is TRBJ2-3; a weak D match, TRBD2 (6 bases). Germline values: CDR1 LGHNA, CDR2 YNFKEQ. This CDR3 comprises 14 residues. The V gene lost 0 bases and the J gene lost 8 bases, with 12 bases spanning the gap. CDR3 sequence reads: CASSQDLGSGTQYF. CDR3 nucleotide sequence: TGTGCCAGCAGCCAAGATCTAGGTAGCGGTACGCAGTATTTT.

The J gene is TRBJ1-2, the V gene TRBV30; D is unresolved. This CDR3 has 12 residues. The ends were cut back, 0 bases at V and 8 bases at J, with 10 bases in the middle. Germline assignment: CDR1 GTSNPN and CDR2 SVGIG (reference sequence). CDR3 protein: CAWSVSGWGYTF. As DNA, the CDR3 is TGTGCCTGGAGTGTATCCGGGTGGGGCTACACCTTC.

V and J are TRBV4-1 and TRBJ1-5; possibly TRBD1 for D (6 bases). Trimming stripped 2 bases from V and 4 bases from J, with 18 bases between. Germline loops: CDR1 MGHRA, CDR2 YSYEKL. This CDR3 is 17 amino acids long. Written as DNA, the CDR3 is TGCGCCAGCAGCCAACCACGCCAGGGGTCGGGTAATCAGCCCCAGCATTTT. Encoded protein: CASSQPRQGSGNQPQHF.

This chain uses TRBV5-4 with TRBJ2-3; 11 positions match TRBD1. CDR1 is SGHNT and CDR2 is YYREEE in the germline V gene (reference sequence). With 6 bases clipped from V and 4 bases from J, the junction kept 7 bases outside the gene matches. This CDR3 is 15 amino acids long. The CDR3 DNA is TGTGCCAGCACCCCGGACAGGGGGCAGGCAGATACGCAGTATTTT. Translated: CASTPDRGQADTQYF.

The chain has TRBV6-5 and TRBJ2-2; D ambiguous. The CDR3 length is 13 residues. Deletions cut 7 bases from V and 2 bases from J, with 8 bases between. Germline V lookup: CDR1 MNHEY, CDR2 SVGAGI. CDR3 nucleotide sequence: TGTGCCAGCAAATACAGTAACACCGGGGAGCTGTTTTTT. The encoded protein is CASKYSNTGELFF.

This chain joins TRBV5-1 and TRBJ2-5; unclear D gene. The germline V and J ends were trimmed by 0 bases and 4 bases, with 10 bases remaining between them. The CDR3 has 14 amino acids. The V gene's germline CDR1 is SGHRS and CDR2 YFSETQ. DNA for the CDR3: TGCGCCAGCAGCTTGGGTAATCTGCGAGAGACCCAGTACTTC. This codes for CASSLGNLRETQYF.

CDR3 sequence reads: CASSSNRGKTGELFF. The CDR3, as DNA: TGTGCCAGCAGCTCAAACAGGGGGAAGACCGGGGAGCTGTTTTTT. V gene TRBV5-8 combines with J gene TRBJ2-2, with TRBD1 identical over 8 bases. Germline trimming cut 3 bases from V and 5 bases from J; bases unmatched to any gene: 6. Germline V lookup: CDR1 SGHTS, CDR2 YDEGEE. The CDR3 runs to 15 residues.

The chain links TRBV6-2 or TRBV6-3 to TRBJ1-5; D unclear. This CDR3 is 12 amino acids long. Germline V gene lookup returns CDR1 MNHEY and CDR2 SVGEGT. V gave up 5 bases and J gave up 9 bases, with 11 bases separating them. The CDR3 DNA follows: TGTGCCAGCAGTACCAGGTCACCGCCCCAGCATTTT. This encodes CASSTRSPPQHF.

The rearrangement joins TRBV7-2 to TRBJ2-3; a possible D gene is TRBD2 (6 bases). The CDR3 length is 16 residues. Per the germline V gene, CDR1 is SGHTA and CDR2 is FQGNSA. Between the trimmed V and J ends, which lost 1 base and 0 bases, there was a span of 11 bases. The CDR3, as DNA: TGTGCCAGCAGCTTAGAGGGTGCGGGGAGCACAGATACGCAGTATTTT. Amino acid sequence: CASSLEGAGSTDTQYF.

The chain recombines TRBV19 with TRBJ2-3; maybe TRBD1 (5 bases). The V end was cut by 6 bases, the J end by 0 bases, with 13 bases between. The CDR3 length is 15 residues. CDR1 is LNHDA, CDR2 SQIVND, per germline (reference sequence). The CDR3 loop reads CASSITGTSTDTQYF. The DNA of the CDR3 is TGTGCCAGTAGCATTACAGGAACTAGCACAGATACGCAGTATTTT.